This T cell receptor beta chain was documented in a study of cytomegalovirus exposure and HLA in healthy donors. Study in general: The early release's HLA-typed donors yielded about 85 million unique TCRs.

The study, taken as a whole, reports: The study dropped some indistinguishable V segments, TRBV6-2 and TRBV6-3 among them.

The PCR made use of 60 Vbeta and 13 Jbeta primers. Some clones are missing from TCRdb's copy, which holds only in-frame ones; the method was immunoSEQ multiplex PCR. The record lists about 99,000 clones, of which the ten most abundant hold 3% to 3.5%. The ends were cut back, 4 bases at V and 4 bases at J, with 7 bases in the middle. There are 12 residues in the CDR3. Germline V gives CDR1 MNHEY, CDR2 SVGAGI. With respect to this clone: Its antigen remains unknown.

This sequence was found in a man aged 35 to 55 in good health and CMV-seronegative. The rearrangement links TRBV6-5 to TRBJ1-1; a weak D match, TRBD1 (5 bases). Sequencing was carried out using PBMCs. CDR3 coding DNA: TGTGCCAGCAGTTGGGGGGGCACTGAAGCTTTCTTT. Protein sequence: CASSWGGTEAFF.